This T cell receptor (beta chain) comes out of a study of T cell repertoires in cytomegalovirus infection. Study-level results: Frequencies of public TCR beta families were cumulated, and this identified carriers of CMV plus the relevant HLA.

MiXCR was run by TCRdb on the reads, yielding one entry per CDR3 protein. Seen here are 200,000 or so distinct CDR3 sequences, approximately 30% observed once, and the top ten hold around 29%. Germline V gene sequence: CDR1 SGHTA, CDR2 FQGNSA. The CDR3 extends over 15 amino acids. The germline V and J ends were trimmed by 2 bases and 2 bases, with 11 bases remaining between them. This clonotype was recorded at least ten times. Its target is unknown. This receptor was obtained from a human donor in good health (CMV status not recorded). Some clones in this sample may be carry-over from other donors' samples. The sequenced sample consisted of PBMCs. The chain combines TRBV7-2 with TRBJ2-3; D perhaps matches TRBD2 (5 bases). The CDR3 loop is CASSLRGQITDTQYF. The CDR3 bases are TGTGCCAGCAGCTTAAGAGGGCAGATCACAGATACGCAGTATTTT.